Below, 4 T cell receptor beta chains from the same sample are listed, as sequenced in a study of neurological immune-mediated disorders. As to time point: longitudinal time-point 3. TCRdb recomputed calls from the 5' RACE reads with MiXCR, one row per CDR3 protein. This sample yields around 100,000 distinct CDR3 sequences, of which 11% are seen a single time; approximately 3.1% belongs to the top ten. Sequencing used PBMCs. These TCRs come from a female donor with HTLV-1-associated myelopathy (HAM/TSP).

This clonotype was seen repeatedly, ten times or more. The V gene is TRBV4-1, the J gene TRBJ1-2; D unresolved. The V and J ends lost 1 base and 5 bases respectively, with 8 bases between them. Germline V gives CDR1 MGHRA, CDR2 YSYEKL. The CDR3 extends over 13 amino acids. The CDR3 is CASSQVSGYGYTF. The CDR3 region has the DNA TGCGCCAGCAGCCAAGTATCCGGATATGGCTACACCTTC.

In this sample, this clonotype turned up many times. The chain links TRBV29-1 to TRBJ1-4; D not resolved. The V gene lost 6 bases and the J gene lost 7 bases, with 9 bases spanning the gap. Looked up from germline, CDR1 is SQVTM and CDR2 is ANQGSEA. The CDR3 length is 11 residues. The CDR3 sequence is CSVALGEKLFF. CDR3 DNA: TGCAGCGTGGCCCTGGGTGAAAAACTGTTTTTT.

As concerns this clonotype: Being one base from a much bigger clone, this may be a read error. This chain connects TRBV10-3 to TRBJ2-7; D uncertain. CDR1 and CDR2 (germline): ENHRY, SYGVKD. The V end was cut by 0 bases, the J end by 5 bases, with 8 bases between. The length of the CDR3 is 13 residues. CDR3 sequence reads: CAISESMLDEQYF. The CDR3 DNA follows: TGTGCCATCAGTGAGTCGATGTTGGACGAGCAGTACTTC.

This clonotype has at least ten counts. The V and J genes are TRBV14 and TRBJ1-5; D is possibly TRBD1 (6 bases). Germline V gene sequence: CDR1 SGHDN, CDR2 FVKESK. The CDR3 has 16 amino acids. V lost 3 bases and J lost 2, with 14 bases in between. DNA for the CDR3: TGTGCCAGCAGCCATTTCAGGACAGCCCGCAATCAGCCCCAGCATTTT. Translated: CASSHFRTARNQPQHF.